The sequence of this T cell receptor beta chain was determined in a study of PD-1 blockade in mismatch repair-deficient tumors. Study context: Enrolled about 2013-2017, patients had progressing, pretreated mismatch repair-deficient cancers of about twelve types. Study-wide findings and caveats: After pembrolizumab, tumor-resident clones rose rapidly, then generally contracted before radiologic responses.

The germline V gene encodes CDR1 SQVTM and CDR2 ANQGSEA. V was clipped by 4 bases and J by 9 bases, with 16 bases between them. The CDR3 runs to 13 residues. Notes on this clone: Its cognate antigen is unknown.

Mismatch repair deficiency was confirmed in all patients, by PCR or immunohistochemistry. TCRs were sequenced from three patients responding to pembrolizumab. The data were produced by immunoSEQ multiplex PCR, yet TCRdb's version contains in-frame clones alone and is incomplete. Of tens of thousands of clones in the sample, roughly 88% were seen once. This sequence was found in an adult with mismatch repair-deficient cancer. The chain recombines TRBV29-1 with TRBJ1-5; possible D gene TRBD1, 5 bases. The input for sequencing was peripheral blood, taken 52 weeks after starting pembrolizumab. This CDR3 reads CSVVGQGGGPQHF. CDR3 sequence (DNA): TGCAGCGTTGTAGGGCAGGGCGGGGGGCCCCAGCATTTT.